This T cell receptor (beta chain) was recovered during a study of T cell responses to AZD1222 COVID-19 vaccine. Some clones are missing from TCRdb's copy, which holds only in-frame ones; the method was immunoSEQ multiplex PCR. Of roughly 150,000 clones listed, approximately 90% are singletons. The CDR3 totals 17 residues. V lost 4 bases and J lost 5; bases outside the gene matches: 7. The germline V gene encodes CDR1 LGHNA and CDR2 YNFKEQ. This sample comprised peripheral blood, obtained on day 0 of AZD1222 vaccination. This chain uses TRBV4-2 with TRBJ1-6; 11 positions agree with TRBD1. The sequence was collected from an adult in good health. The CDR3 nucleotides are TGTGCCAGCAGCCGAGGACAGGGGGCGAACAATAATTCACCCCTCCACTTT. Translating gives CASSRGQGANNNSPLHF.